Listed here are 10 T cell receptor beta chains from one sample, sequenced in a study of technical replicates of blood from a handful of donors. Sequenced by immunoSEQ multiplex PCR; TCRdb stores in-frame clones only, minus some. This table holds about 100,000 clones, 90% to 96% found once. Sequencing was carried out using T cells isolated from PBMCs. The receptors shown here come from a human donor in good health.

The rearrangement links TRBV5-1 to TRBJ2-7; tentatively, D is TRBD2 (6 bases). CDR1 and CDR2 from the germline V gene are SGHRS and YFSETQ. V lost 2 bases and J lost 6, with 12 bases in between. The CDR3 has 13 residues. CDR3: CASSFEGRTEQYF. CDR3 in DNA: TGCGCCAGCAGCTTCGAAGGGAGGACCGAGCAGTACTTC.

The chain joins TRBV7-2 to TRBJ2-3; TRBD2 matches 8 bases. With 1 base clipped from V and 2 bases from J, the junction kept 2 bases outside the gene matches. Per germline, CDR1 SGHTA and CDR2 FQGNSA. This CDR3 has 15 amino acids. The CDR3: CASSLVGGATDTQYF. The CDR3 DNA reads as TGTGCCAGCAGCTTAGTCGGGGGGGCCACAGATACGCAGTATTTT.

Only one count was recorded for this clone. V gene TRBV6-1 combines with J gene TRBJ1-2; 9 bases line up with TRBD1. This CDR3 comprises 14 residues. Per germline, CDR1 MNHNS and CDR2 SASEGT. The ends lost 6 bases at V and 8 bases at J; junction bases unmatched: 10. The CDR3 is CASSPGTGYHGYTF. CDR3 coding DNA: TGTGCCAGCAGCCCCGGGACAGGGTATCACGGCTACACCTTC.

This rearrangement joins TRBV9 to TRBJ2-3; D is perhaps TRBD2 (5 bases). Germline V gives CDR1 SGDLS, CDR2 YYNGEE. The CDR3 spans 16 residues. V shed 1 base and J shed 0 bases, with 12 bases lying between them. This CDR3 reads CASSVWRASSTDTQYF. In DNA form, the CDR3 reads TGTGCCAGCAGCGTATGGCGGGCCTCTAGCACAGATACGCAGTATTTT.

This chain links TRBV28 with TRBJ2-1; 9 bases fit TRBD2. V lost 6 bases, J lost 6 bases, and 6 bases stayed unmatched. The CDR3 consists of 14 residues. CDR1 MDHEN and CDR2 SYDVKM come from the germline V gene. The CDR3 DNA reads as TGTGCCAGCAGGAGCCTAGCGGGACGCAATGAGCAGTTCTTC. Translating gives CASRSLAGRNEQFF.

The rearrangement links TRBV19 to TRBJ2-7; 14 nucleotides align to TRBD2. Unmatched junction bases numbered 8, after V lost 10 bases and J lost 6 bases. Germline V CDR1 and CDR2: LNHDA, SQIVND (reference sequence). This CDR3 region has 14 residues. CDR3 in amino acids: CATSGLAGEAEQYF. Here the CDR3 DNA reads TGTGCCACCTCGGGACTAGCGGGAGAGGCCGAGCAGTACTTC.

The rearrangement links TRBV15 to TRBJ2-5, with unresolved D. The CDR3 sequence is 13 residues long. Germline V gives CDR1 LNHNV, CDR2 YYDKDF (reference sequence). Between the trimmed V and J ends, which lost 4 bases and 3 bases, there was a span of 9 bases. DNA for the CDR3: TGTGCCACCAGCATACAGAGAGAAGAGACCCAGTACTTC. This codes for CATSIQREETQYF.

CDR3 amino acids: CASRQSLYQETQYF. For the CDR3, the DNA is TGCGCCAGCAGACAGAGCCTGTACCAAGAGACCCAGTACTTC. V is TRBV5-1 and J is TRBJ2-5; the D is unclear. This CDR3 has 14 residues. Deletions cut 5 bases from V and 0 bases from J, with 11 bases between. Germline CDR1 and CDR2: SGHRS and YFSETQ.

The chain links TRBV2 to TRBJ1-4; 8 positions match TRBD1. Trimming took 6 bases from V and 4 from J; bases not matched to a gene: 7. This CDR3 contains 15 residues. CDR1 is SNHLY, CDR2 FYNNEI, per germline. The CDR3 loop is CASSGQGRLNEKLFF. CDR3 bases: TGTGCCAGCAGCGGACAGGGACGACTTAATGAAAAACTGTTTTTT.

The genes are TRBV4-1 and TRBJ2-3; 12 bases map to TRBD2. The germline gives CDR1 MGHRA, CDR2 YSYEKL. With 4 bases clipped from V and 5 bases from J, the junction kept 1 base outside the gene matches. The CDR3 runs 14 residues. The CDR3: CASSPGLAGDTQYF. The CDR3 region has the DNA TGCGCCAGCAGCCCGGGACTAGCGGGAGATACGCAGTATTTT.